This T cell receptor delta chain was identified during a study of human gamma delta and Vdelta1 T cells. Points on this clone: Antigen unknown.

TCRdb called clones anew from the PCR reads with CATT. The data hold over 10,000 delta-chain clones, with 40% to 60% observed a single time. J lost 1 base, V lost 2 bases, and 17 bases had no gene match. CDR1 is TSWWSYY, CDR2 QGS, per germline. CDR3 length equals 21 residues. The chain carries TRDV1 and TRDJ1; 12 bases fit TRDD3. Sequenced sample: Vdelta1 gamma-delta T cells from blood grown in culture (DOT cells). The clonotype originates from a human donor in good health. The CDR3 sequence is CALGEGFLATGGYWSTDKLIF. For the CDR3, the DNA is TGTGCTCTTGGGGAAGGGTTCCTTGCTACTGGGGGATACTGGTCCACCGATAAACTCATCTTT.